The entry below describes one T cell receptor beta chain. Its antigen remains unidentified. This entry is derived from a study of cytomegalovirus exposure and HLA in healthy donors. Study as a whole: Out of about 190 million T cells, an earlier analysis found roughly 100 million unique TCR beta sequences in total.

The PCR ran on 60 Vbeta and 13 Jbeta primers. Profiling relied on immunoSEQ multiplex PCR, and the TCRdb table lists in-frame clones only, not all of them. The sample contains 95,000 to 100,000 clones, approximately 75% of which appear only once. The CDR3 consists of 13 residues. From germline, CDR1 is GTSNPN and CDR2 SVGIG (reference sequence). V lost 5 bases and J lost 2; bases outside the gene matches: 3. Study-wide results and caveats: V segments that were indistinguishable, TRBV6-2 and TRBV6-3 among them, were omitted from analysis. Productive status was seen about 90% or about 30% of the time for most TCR beta V segments in an earlier analysis.

This chain joins TRBV30 and TRBJ2-7, with 10 bases identical to TRBD2. The sequence was obtained from a woman aged 35 to 49 in good health and CMV-seronegative. Sequenced material: PBMCs. The CDR3 reads CAWGAGGPYEQYF. The CDR3 DNA is TGTGCCTGGGGAGCGGGGGGGCCCTACGAGCAGTACTTC.